One sample yielded the 13 T cell receptor beta chains listed below, sequenced in a study of response to subunit inactivated influenza vaccine. TCRdb used MiXCR to reprocess the RT-PCR reads, holding one entry per CDR3 protein. The sample includes about 570,000 distinct CDR3 sequences, approximately 11% of them seen just once. These data were also reused for a study on T cells expressing NK-cell markers. This second report adds: A 5'RACE template switching approach incorporating UMIs was used to make TCR beta cDNA.

The sample in question was PBMCs from blood, obtained on the day of vaccination. The receptors were gathered from a man aged 50-59 years who received an inactivated influenza vaccine.

The genes are TRBV9 and TRBJ1-2, with no clear D. The CDR3 covers 14 residues. Per the germline V gene, CDR1 is SGDLS and CDR2 is YYNGEE. The V end lost 3 bases, the J end lost 2 bases, and 11 bases lay between the germline ends. CDR3 coding DNA: TGTGCCAGCAGCGGAGGAATTCCAAACTATGGCTACACCTTC. Amino acid sequence: CASSGGIPNYGYTF.

This clonotype showed up just a few times. The V call is TRBV12-3 or TRBV12-4, the J call TRBJ2-7; TRBD1 aligns across 10 bases. The ends lost 8 bases at V and 5 bases at J; junction bases unmatched: 12. There are 15 residues in the CDR3. CDR3 DNA sequence: TGTGCCAGCGGACCGCTCGGGACAGGGGACCACGAGCAGTACTTC. Protein: CASGPLGTGDHEQYF.

This clonotype was recorded a few times. Here the CDR3 DNA reads TGTGCCAGCAGAATCGGAGGGGGCGCCTCAGATACGCAGTATTTT. This encodes CASRIGGGASDTQYF. V usage is TRBV7-2 and J usage is TRBJ2-3; D might be TRBD1 (7 bases). Germline values: CDR1 SGHTA, CDR2 FQGNSA. V lost 6 bases, J lost 4 bases, and 17 bases lay in between. The CDR3 loop spans 15 amino acids.

The chain combines TRBV12-3 or TRBV12-4 with TRBJ2-2; D is ambiguous. The V end was cut by 3 bases, the J end by 6 bases, with 8 bases between. CDR3 size: 13 residues. In DNA, the CDR3 is TGTGCCAGCAGTTTTTCTCGGGCCGGGGAGCTGTTTTTT. This encodes CASSFSRAGELFF.

This clonotype occurred many times. The chain combines TRBV7-2 with TRBJ2-1, with 10 positions matching TRBD2. CDR1 is SGHTA and CDR2 is FQGNSA in the germline V gene. The CDR3 is 16 amino acids. With V trimmed by 5 bases and J by 8 bases, 12 bases remained unmatched. CDR3 region: CASSPLSGGAYDEQFF. CDR3 nucleotides: TGTGCCAGCAGCCCGTTAAGCGGGGGGGCTTACGATGAGCAGTTCTTC.

The chain uses TRBV11-1 and TRBJ2-6; 10 nucleotides agree with TRBD2. The germline CDR1 and CDR2 sequences are SGHAT and FQDESV (reference sequence). Trimming took 0 bases from V and 3 from J; bases not matched to a gene: 11. This CDR3 comprises 20 residues. The CDR3 coding sequence is TGTGCCAGCAGCTTAGCGCGAGCGGGGGGGCCTACCGTTGGGGCCAACGTCCTGACTTTC. Translated: CASSLARAGGPTVGANVLTF.

The chain uses TRBV27 and TRBJ2-1, with 10 positions matching TRBD2. From germline, CDR1 is MNHEY and CDR2 SMNVEV (reference sequence). V was pared by 5 bases and J by 12 bases, with 10 bases of the junction left unmatched. The CDR3 covers 14 residues. For the CDR3, the DNA is TGTGCCAGCAGTGTTAGCGGGGGGCCTTTAGGGCAGTTCTTC. This translates into CASSVSGGPLGQFF.

V gene TRBV6-5 combines with J gene TRBJ2-2, with 12 bases identical to TRBD2. The CDR3 covers 19 residues. The V and J ends lost 3 bases and 5 bases, in that order; junction bases with no gene match: 13. CDR1 MNHEY and CDR2 SVGAGI come from the germline V gene. The CDR3 reads CASSYLGASGRAGTGELFF. The DNA for the CDR3 is TGTGCCAGCAGTTATCTCGGCGCTAGCGGGAGGGCCGGGACCGGGGAGCTGTTTTTT.

This clonotype was seen a handful of times. V usage is TRBV28 and J usage is TRBJ2-7, with D maybe TRBD1 (6 bases). CDR1 is MDHEN, CDR2 SYDVKM, per germline. V lost 2 bases, J lost 2 bases, and 19 bases lay in between. CDR3 length: 17 amino acids. CDR3 in amino acids: CASSLQWDKRVAYEQYF. The CDR3 DNA follows: TGTGCCAGCAGTTTACAGTGGGACAAAAGAGTCGCCTACGAGCAGTACTTC.

Ten or more counts support this clonotype. CDR3 amino acids: CASSFPGRSTGELFF. CDR3 coding DNA: TGTGCCAGCAGTTTCCCGGGGAGAAGCACCGGGGAGCTGTTTTTT. This rearrangement joins TRBV12-3 or TRBV12-4 to TRBJ2-2; D is possibly TRBD2 (5 bases). Trimming took off 3 bases at V and 4 bases at J, with 12 bases between the two ends. The CDR3 extends over 15 amino acids.

This rearrangement joins TRBV15 to TRBJ2-3, with TRBD2 identical over 10 bases. The CDR3 runs to 17 residues. The germline V gene has CDR1 LNHNV and CDR2 YYDKDF (reference sequence). V gave up 0 bases and J gave up 6 bases; unmatched junction bases: 9. The CDR3 protein is CATSRELAGGPLDTQYF. CDR3 in DNA: TGTGCCACCAGCAGAGAATTAGCGGGGGGCCCCTTGGATACGCAGTATTTT.

The chain carries TRBV20-1 and TRBJ2-3; D may correspond to TRBD1 or TRBD2 (5 bases each). The ends were cut back, 5 bases at V and 11 bases at J, with 17 bases in the middle. The CDR3 is 12 amino acids. CDR1 is DFQATT and CDR2 is SNEGSKA in the germline V gene (reference sequence). CDR3 sequence (DNA): TGCAGTGCTCGATCCCGGGACCGTCGGCAGTATTTT. It specifies CSARSRDRRQYF.

This clonotype was picked up one time. The chain employs TRBV20-1 and TRBJ2-2; maybe TRBD2 (6 bases). This CDR3 is built from 18 residues. V lost 4 bases to trimming and J lost 0 bases, with 21 bases between them. Germline CDR1 reads DFQATT; CDR2 reads SNEGSKA (reference sequence). In DNA form, the CDR3 reads TGCAGTGCTACCGGGGGATGGGGCGCAGGAGCGAACACCGGGGAGCTGTTTTTT. Translating it yields CSATGGWGAGANTGELFF.